Sequencing of this T cell receptor beta chain was carried out in a study of regulatory T cells in long-lasting Graves disease (dated by TCRdb to about 2021). Broadly, across the study: In the newly diagnosed Graves' disease group, patients had been taking antithyroid drugs for less than 3 months. The study was conducted in China and was registered as a clinical trial. TCR sequencing covered some 13 persistent and 20 or so newly diagnosed Graves' disease patients, around 35 samples in total. Peripheral blood TCR sequencing and RNA sequencing compared persistent Graves' disease patients with newly diagnosed Graves' disease patients. Overall study results and their limits: The small sample size was acknowledged by the authors as a limitation that may reduce accuracy. TRBV28, TRBJ1-2 and TRBJ2-5 were preferentially used in persistent disease, while TRBV20-1 and TRBJ2-1 were favored in newly diagnosed disease. Patients with persistent disease shared more public clonotypes (about 2,500) than newly diagnosed patients did (more than 900). Compared with newly diagnosed patients, persistent Graves' disease patients had lower TCR Shannon entropy and fewer highly expanded clones, which suggests clonal expansion. Peripheral blood alone was examined, since thyroid tissue, which constituted the primary lesion, could not be accessed. Sequencing and analysis were limited to the TCR beta chain.

The CDR3 runs 17 residues from the cysteine to the phenylalanine. The sequence is cut down to CDR3 DNA, 51 bases in frame from base 1. At the junction V is shortened by 7 bases and J by 1 base; bases outside the gene matches: 14. Based on the germline V gene, the CDR1 and CDR2 sequences are MDHEN and SYDVKM. Taken with the paper, the label for time point translates to: newly diagnosed GD, antithyroid drugs for less than 3 months. RNA was extracted from PBMCs in TRIzol for both TCR sequencing and RNA sequencing. The diagnosis of Graves' disease was made according to American Thyroid Association guidelines. Patients for the study were recruited at an endocrinology department in Xi'an, China. From each patient, approximately 9.9 milliliters of peripheral blood was collected into an EDTA anticoagulant tube. Ficoll Paque Plus density gradient separation was used to isolate PBMCs, and no further T cell sorting was performed. An Agilent 2100 Bioanalyzer and agarose gel were used to check RNA quality, and a NanoDrop 2000 was used to measure RNA concentration.

The library was prepared using multiplex PCR. TCRdb lists the instrument as Illumina HiSeq 4000. To build TCR beta libraries, CDR3 regions were amplified by Arm-PCR using iRepertoire HTBI primers. Before sequencing, the PCR products underwent gel purification. On the authors' methods: Gene usage analysis of CDR3 amino acid clonotypes relied on the roughly 60 TRBV and fewer than 15 TRBJ segments identified across samples. COPE and FqMerger were used to merge filtered high-quality paired reads into contigs. BLAST was used to align contigs to the IMGT TRBV, TRBD and TRBJ reference genes, and CDR3 was defined following IMGT. Clonotypes above 0.1% frequency were classified as highly expanded clones. Repertoire diversity was measured by Shannon entropy, and V-J evenness by the Gini coefficient. A clonotype found in more than one individual was treated as public. In-frame beta chains were kept once TCRdb had trimmed the public reads at Q25 with fastp and called clones with MiXCR. Rows are combined by CDR3 protein, so each entry shows the most common genes and DNA. The V and J calls come from TCRdb's annotation, not from the publication. Across this sample there are around 420,000 distinct CDR3 sequences, with over 14% seen only once. Together, the top ten hold roughly 7.7% of the sample.

This clonotype was counted ten times or more. The target of this receptor is not known. No much larger clone is present one base from it, and per-base qualities are unavailable. The same data also contributed to another study, on T cells in Graves' hyperthyroidism and ophthalmopathy. According to the second study: Graves' hyperthyroidism was defined as stable when no progression to ophthalmopathy occurred over 18 months of follow-up. Hyperthyroidism patients were aged 18 to 65 years and newly diagnosed, with disease duration of less than 2 months. Exclusion was applied to patients with uncontrolled infections, other autoimmune diseases, pregnancy or lactation. Diagnoses were established on the basis of clinical symptoms, serum thyroxine and TRAb, thyroid ultrasound, and orbital computed tomography. The first round of RT-PCR for the TCR CDR3 was performed with the HTBI primer set and the Qiagen OneStep RT-PCR kit. Most expanded thyroid clonotypes (frequency above 0.001) were also found in blood, which suggests that blood repertoires may mirror thyroid immune responses. Ophthalmopathy was separated from stable hyperthyroidism by a 13 V-J signature model, with around 90% sensitivity and approximately 81% specificity obtained in cross-validation and 80%/75% obtained in testing. In validation, the model predicted progression to ophthalmopathy a median of roughly 6.1 months before onset, with over 60% sensitivity and nearly 75% specificity. To identify TCR V-J signatures that set the groups apart, the researchers used a discovery cohort of about a hundred patients, made up of 43 with Graves' ophthalmopathy and about 59 with stable Graves' hyperthyroidism. Prospective prediction of ophthalmopathy was tested in an independent validation cohort consisting of about 20 hyperthyroidism patients and around 16 patients who later progressed to ophthalmopathy. For training and testing, the 100 or so patients in the discovery cohort were randomly divided in a 7:3 ratio. Thyroid tissue and blood T-cell repertoires from over 5 Graves' hyperthyroidism patients were also compared in the study. Once sampling was done, hyperthyroidism patients were given methimazole at a starting dose of 30 mg daily, whereas ophthalmopathy patients were given high-dose intravenous methylprednisolone. The libraries were constructed in a second round of multiplex PCR and then size-selected and purified. The libraries were sequenced on an Illumina HiSeq2000 using paired-end 100 bp reads. SOAPnuke was used to process the raw data, with reads discarded if the reads contained adapters or uncalled bases, had a mean Phred below 15, or lacked an exact constant-primer or identifier match. COPE v1.2.5 was used to merge high-quality paired reads, and clonotypes were defined as unique nucleotide sequences. MiTCR v1.1 was used to align the clonotypes against IMGT TRBV, TRBD and TRBJ reference segments. The analysis was restricted to V-J combinations with a frequency above 0.0001, which together covered 99% to 99.2% of the repertoires. A TCS score was defined as the ratio between F50 (clonal expansion) and ExV (chaos), using BLOSUM62-based TCRdist between CDR3 peptides within each V-J. Welch's t-statistics and random forest reduced roughly 530 V-J features to 13, which were used in a naive Bayes classifier (R e1071). No statistical method was used to fix the sample size in advance, and group allocation was not hidden from the investigators. TCR Vbeta CDR3 sequencing of roughly 140 peripheral blood samples (roughly 41 ophthalmopathy, 75 to 85 hyperthyroidism and about 17 progressor patients) is reported in the paper.

This sample comprised peripheral blood mononuclear cells (PBMCs), obtained at new diagnosis, from a patient treated with antithyroid drugs. The source of this sequence is a woman aged 35 to 49 with Graves disease. Donor details come from another sample of the same person, matched by shared clones. Recombination linked TRBV28 to TRBJ2-7, with TRBD1 matching 9 junction bases. The bases read TGTGCCAGCACCCTCTCGGTGGGACAGGGTGTTTCCTACGAGCAGTACTTC. Its coded protein is CASTLSVGQGVSYEQYF.